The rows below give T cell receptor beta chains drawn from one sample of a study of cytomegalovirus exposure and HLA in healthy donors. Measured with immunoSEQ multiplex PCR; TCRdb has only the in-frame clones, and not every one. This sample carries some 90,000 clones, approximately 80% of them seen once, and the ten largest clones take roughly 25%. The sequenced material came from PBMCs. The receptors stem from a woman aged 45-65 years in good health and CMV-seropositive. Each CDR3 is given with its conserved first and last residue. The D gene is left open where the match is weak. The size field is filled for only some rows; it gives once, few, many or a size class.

CDR3 DNA: TGTGCCTGGAGCAGGGTGTTATGGGAAAAACTGTTTTTT; CDR3 protein: CAWSRVLWEKLFF; J gene: TRBJ1-4; clone size: .; D gene: .; V gene: TRBV30
CDR3 DNA: TGCGCCAGCAGCTACCAGGTCGATCAGCCCCAGCATTTT; CDR3 protein: CASSYQVDQPQHF; J gene: TRBJ1-5; clone size: .; D gene: .; V gene: TRBV4-1
CDR3 DNA: TGTGCCAGCAGCGTACAGGGTTGGACTAATGAAAAACTGTTTTTT; CDR3 protein: CASSVQGWTNEKLFF; J gene: TRBJ1-4; clone size: few; D gene: .; V gene: TRBV21-1
CDR3 DNA: TGTGCCAGCAGCGCCCTTTTGAATTTGGCCGATGGCTACACCTTC; CDR3 protein: CASSALLNLADGYTF; J gene: TRBJ1-2; clone size: .; D gene: .; V gene: TRBV7-9
CDR3 DNA: TGTGCCAGCATGCCGGTTCGAGTGTCCACTGAAGCTTTCTTT; CDR3 protein: CASMPVRVSTEAFF; J gene: TRBJ1-1; clone size: .; D gene: .; V gene: TRBV2
CDR3 DNA: TGTGCCAGCAGTCAGGAGCGGAATCAAGAGACCCAGTACTTC; CDR3 protein: CASSQERNQETQYF; J gene: TRBJ2-5; clone size: .; D gene: .; V gene: TRBV2
CDR3 DNA: TGTGCCAGCAGTCGGGAGGGGACAGGGAGGACTGAAGCTTTCTTT; CDR3 protein: CASSREGTGRTEAFF; J gene: TRBJ1-1; clone size: once; D gene: TRBD1; V gene: TRBV6-5
CDR3 DNA: TGTGCCAGCAGTTACGTTGAGGGAGGTGAGACCCAGTACTTC; CDR3 protein: CASSYVEGGETQYF; J gene: TRBJ2-5; clone size: .; D gene: .; V gene: TRBV6-6
CDR3 DNA: TGCAGCGTTGGGACAGGCTCCTACAATGAGCAGTTCTTC; CDR3 protein: CSVGTGSYNEQFF; J gene: TRBJ2-1; clone size: once; D gene: TRBD1; V gene: TRBV29-1
CDR3 DNA: TGTGCCAGCAGCCAAACTCGGGAGATCAATGAGCAGTTCTTC; CDR3 protein: CASSQTREINEQFF; J gene: TRBJ2-1; clone size: .; D gene: .; V gene: TRBV4-2
CDR3 DNA: TGTGCCAGCAGCCCTAGCAGTGGATTCGGGGGCTACACCTTC; CDR3 protein: CASSPSSGFGGYTF; J gene: TRBJ1-2; clone size: .; D gene: .; V gene: TRBV7-8
CDR3 DNA: TGTGCCAGCAGCTCCCAGGGTCGGGAGACCCAGTACTTC; CDR3 protein: CASSSQGRETQYF; J gene: TRBJ2-5; clone size: .; D gene: .; V gene: TRBV11-2
CDR3 DNA: TGCGCCAGCAGCTTTGACAGACCCTTGGAGGGCTACACCTTC; CDR3 protein: CASSFDRPLEGYTF; J gene: TRBJ1-2; clone size: .; D gene: .; V gene: TRBV5-1
CDR3 DNA: TGCAGCGTGTCCCGGGACAGGGGCACTGAAGCTTTCTTT; CDR3 protein: CSVSRDRGTEAFF; J gene: TRBJ1-1; clone size: .; D gene: TRBD1; V gene: TRBV29-1
CDR3 DNA: TGTGCCAGCAGCTTAGTTGGGAGCGGGAGTGGGGTGGAGACCCAGTACTTC; CDR3 protein: CASSLVGSGSGVETQYF; J gene: TRBJ2-5; clone size: few; D gene: TRBD2; V gene: TRBV7-2
CDR3 DNA: TGTGCCAGTAGCCGTTCGAGCAACTGGCGGGAGACCCAGTACTTC; CDR3 protein: CASSRSSNWRETQYF; J gene: TRBJ2-5; clone size: .; D gene: .; V gene: TRBV19
CDR3 DNA: TGCGCCAGCAGCCCCCCCCTAGCGGGTAGTACAGATACGCAGTATTTT; CDR3 protein: CASSPPLAGSTDTQYF; J gene: TRBJ2-3; clone size: .; D gene: TRBD2; V gene: TRBV5-1
CDR3 DNA: TGTGCCAGCAGCCAATCCACTAGTAGCGATGAGCAGTTCTTC; CDR3 protein: CASSQSTSSDEQFF; J gene: TRBJ2-1; clone size: .; D gene: .; V gene: TRBV4-2
CDR3 DNA: TGTGCCAGCAGTGAGGCGGACAGAACCTACGAGCAGTACTTC; CDR3 protein: CASSEADRTYEQYF; J gene: TRBJ2-7; clone size: .; D gene: .; V gene: TRBV2
CDR3 DNA: TGTGCCAGCAGCTTCCCTGGGGCCGAGACCCAGTACTTC; CDR3 protein: CASSFPGAETQYF; J gene: TRBJ2-5; clone size: .; D gene: .; V gene: TRBV13
CDR3 DNA: TGTGCCAGCAGTTCCCTGCTAGCGGGGGGTTACCAAGAGACCCAGTACTTC; CDR3 protein: CASSSLLAGGYQETQYF; J gene: TRBJ2-5; clone size: .; D gene: TRBD2; V gene: TRBV27
CDR3 DNA: TGCGCCAGCAGCCCGGGACTAGCGGGGGGGCCGTTTAGCATTCAGTACTTC; CDR3 protein: CASSPGLAGGPFSIQYF; J gene: TRBJ2-4; clone size: .; D gene: TRBD2; V gene: TRBV5-1
CDR3 DNA: TGTGCCACCATATCAAAGACAGGTAGGACTGAAGCTTTCTTT; CDR3 protein: CATISKTGRTEAFF; J gene: TRBJ1-1; clone size: .; D gene: .; V gene: TRBV6-5
CDR3 DNA: TGTGCCAGCAGCCTGGAACAGGGGACCAGTCAGCCCCAGCATTTT; CDR3 protein: CASSLEQGTSQPQHF; J gene: TRBJ1-5; clone size: .; D gene: TRBD1; V gene: TRBV5-5
CDR3 DNA: TGTGCCAGCAGACGGTTTCTTACCTACGAGCAGTACTTC; CDR3 protein: CASRRFLTYEQYF; J gene: TRBJ2-7; clone size: once; D gene: .; V gene: TRBV6-5
CDR3 DNA: TGCGCCAGCAGCTTGGGGGGCGGTGAGCAGTTCTTC; CDR3 protein: CASSLGGGEQFF; J gene: TRBJ2-1; clone size: .; D gene: .; V gene: TRBV5-1
CDR3 DNA: TGCGCCAGCAGCCAAGAAGGGGGGAACACTGAAGCTTTCTTT; CDR3 protein: CASSQEGGNTEAFF; J gene: TRBJ1-1; clone size: .; D gene: .; V gene: TRBV4-1
CDR3 DNA: TGTGCCAGCAGCCAGGAAGACAGCTATGGCTACACCTTC; CDR3 protein: CASSQEDSYGYTF; J gene: TRBJ1-2; clone size: few; D gene: .; V gene: TRBV7-2
CDR3 DNA: TGTGCCAGCAGCTCCCGACAGGGGTTAACTAATGGCTACACCTTC; CDR3 protein: CASSSRQGLTNGYTF; J gene: TRBJ1-2; clone size: .; D gene: TRBD1; V gene: TRBV11-2
CDR3 DNA: TGCGCCAGCAGCTTGGGGAACCCTAGCGTTGACGGGAGTGTCGGGGAGCTGTTTTTT; CDR3 protein: CASSLGNPSVDGSVGELFF; J gene: TRBJ2-2; clone size: .; D gene: .; V gene: TRBV5-1
CDR3 DNA: TGTGCCAGCAGCCCTTTAATCCGGCGAGGCACTGAAGCTTTCTTT; CDR3 protein: CASSPLIRRGTEAFF; J gene: TRBJ1-1; clone size: few; D gene: .; V gene: TRBV11-3
CDR3 DNA: TGTGCCAGCAGTGCGACAGTTAACTATGGCTACACCTTC; CDR3 protein: CASSATVNYGYTF; J gene: TRBJ1-2; clone size: .; D gene: .; V gene: TRBV6-1
CDR3 DNA: TGCGCCAGCAGCTTGGGGGGCTATAGCAATCAGCCCCAGCATTTT; CDR3 protein: CASSLGGYSNQPQHF; J gene: TRBJ1-5; clone size: .; D gene: .; V gene: TRBV5-1
CDR3 DNA: TGTGCCAGCAGCTTGGTACGAGGGCACAATGAGCAGTTCTTC; CDR3 protein: CASSLVRGHNEQFF; J gene: TRBJ2-1; clone size: .; D gene: .; V gene: TRBV5-4
CDR3 DNA: TGTGCCAGCAGCTTAATTCCGGATGGCTACACCTTC; CDR3 protein: CASSLIPDGYTF; J gene: TRBJ1-2; clone size: .; D gene: .; V gene: TRBV13
CDR3 DNA: TGTGCCACCAGCAGAGATTCTGCGGGATTGAGGGGCAATCAGCCCCAGCATTTT; CDR3 protein: CATSRDSAGLRGNQPQHF; J gene: TRBJ1-5; clone size: few; D gene: .; V gene: TRBV15
CDR3 DNA: TGTGCCAGCAGCTTAGATCGGGATAAGGTGAACACTGAAGCTTTCTTT; CDR3 protein: CASSLDRDKVNTEAFF; J gene: TRBJ1-1; clone size: .; D gene: .; V gene: TRBV11-3
CDR3 DNA: TGTGCCAGCAGCTTCCAAGGGGACACAAACCAGCCCCAGCATTTT; CDR3 protein: CASSFQGDTNQPQHF; J gene: TRBJ1-5; clone size: .; D gene: .; V gene: TRBV7-2
CDR3 DNA: TGTGCCAGCAGCCGACTGGACAGGGAAGGCGAGCAGTACTTC; CDR3 protein: CASSRLDREGEQYF; J gene: TRBJ2-7; clone size: .; D gene: .; V gene: TRBV21-1
CDR3 DNA: TGTGCCAGCAGGAGGGGGGGCTCCTCCACTGAAGCTTTCTTT; CDR3 protein: CASRRGGSSTEAFF; J gene: TRBJ1-1; clone size: .; D gene: .; V gene: TRBV6-5
CDR3 DNA: TGTGCCATCAGGGGGACTACCCTTGATACGCAGTATTTT; CDR3 protein: CAIRGTTLDTQYF; J gene: TRBJ2-3; clone size: .; D gene: TRBD2; V gene: TRBV10-3
CDR3 DNA: TGTGCCAGCAGCCCGACAGGGCGCAATCAGCCCCAGCATTTT; CDR3 protein: CASSPTGRNQPQHF; J gene: TRBJ1-5; clone size: .; D gene: TRBD1; V gene: TRBV7-9
CDR3 DNA: TGTGCCAGCAGAGAAACAATAGCGGGGGGTGGGACGCAGTATTTT; CDR3 protein: CASRETIAGGGTQYF; J gene: TRBJ2-3; clone size: once; D gene: TRBD2; V gene: TRBV6-5
CDR3 DNA: TGTGCCAGCAGCTTATCCCGGGGGTCGAACACTGAAGCTTTCTTT; CDR3 protein: CASSLSRGSNTEAFF; J gene: TRBJ1-1; clone size: once; D gene: .; V gene: TRBV5-4
CDR3 DNA: TGTGCCAGCAGTTTCTCAAAGACACGTAACACTGAAGCTTTCTTT; CDR3 protein: CASSFSKTRNTEAFF; J gene: TRBJ1-1; clone size: once; D gene: .; V gene: TRBV28
CDR3 DNA: TGCGCCAGCAGCTTAAGACTAGCGGTTAGGGGCGATGAGCAGTTCTTC; CDR3 protein: CASSLRLAVRGDEQFF; J gene: TRBJ2-1; clone size: .; D gene: TRBD2; V gene: TRBV5-1
CDR3 DNA: TGTGCCGGAGTATTAGTACAGGGGTCTGAAGCTTTCTTT; CDR3 protein: CAGVLVQGSEAFF; J gene: TRBJ1-1; clone size: .; D gene: TRBD1; V gene: TRBV6-1
CDR3 DNA: TGTGCCAGCAGGACTGGCGGAAGGAACACTGAAGCTTTCTTT; CDR3 protein: CASRTGGRNTEAFF; J gene: TRBJ1-1; clone size: .; D gene: .; V gene: TRBV2
CDR3 DNA: TGTGCCAGCAGCTTAGCGGGACAGGGGGCAAGGTCACCCCTCCACTTT; CDR3 protein: CASSLAGQGARSPLHF; J gene: TRBJ1-6; clone size: .; D gene: TRBD1; V gene: TRBV7-8
CDR3 DNA: TGTGCTAGTGGGAACGGACAGGGAGGGGGCTACACCTTC; CDR3 protein: CASGNGQGGGYTF; J gene: TRBJ1-2; clone size: .; D gene: TRBD1; V gene: TRBV12-5
CDR3 DNA: TGTGCCAGCAGTGGCGGGGTTTCCTACGAGCAGTACTTC; CDR3 protein: CASSGGVSYEQYF; J gene: TRBJ2-7; clone size: once; D gene: .; V gene: TRBV6-1
CDR3 DNA: TGTGCCAGCAGCCAACCGGGACAAGATCATCAGCCCCAGCATTTT; CDR3 protein: CASSQPGQDHQPQHF; J gene: TRBJ1-5; clone size: .; D gene: .; V gene: TRBV4-2
CDR3 DNA: TGTGCCAGCAGCCAAGATCCCAGGCCCCTTCAACCCCTCCACTTT; CDR3 protein: CASSQDPRPLQPLHF; J gene: TRBJ1-6; clone size: .; D gene: .; V gene: TRBV14